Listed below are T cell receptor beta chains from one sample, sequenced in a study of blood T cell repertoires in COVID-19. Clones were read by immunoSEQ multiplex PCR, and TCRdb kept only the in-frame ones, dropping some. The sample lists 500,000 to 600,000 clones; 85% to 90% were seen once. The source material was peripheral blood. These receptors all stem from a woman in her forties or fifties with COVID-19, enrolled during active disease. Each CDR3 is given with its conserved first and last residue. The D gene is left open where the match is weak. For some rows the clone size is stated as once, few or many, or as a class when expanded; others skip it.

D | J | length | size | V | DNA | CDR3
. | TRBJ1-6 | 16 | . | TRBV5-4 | TGTGCCAGCAGCCCCCGGGGGAGCTCCTATAATTCACCCCTCCACTTT | CASSPRGSSYNSPLHF
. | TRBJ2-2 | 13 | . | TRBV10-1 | TGCGCCAGCAGCTTTGCAGGGCCCGGGGAGCTGTTTTTT | CASSFAGPGELFF
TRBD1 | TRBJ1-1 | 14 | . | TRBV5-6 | TGTGCCAGCAGCTTTGGACAGGGGATAGGAGTAGCTTTCTTT | CASSFGQGIGVAFF
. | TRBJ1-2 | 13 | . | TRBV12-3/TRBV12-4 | TGTGCCAGCAGTAGGACACTGAACTATGGCTACACCTTC | CASSRTLNYGYTF
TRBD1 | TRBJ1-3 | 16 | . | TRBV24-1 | TGTGCCACCAGTGACCCTACCGGGACAGCTGGAAACACCATATATTTT | CATSDPTGTAGNTIYF
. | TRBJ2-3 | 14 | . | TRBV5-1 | TGCGCCAGCAGCTTGGGACTAAGCACAGATACGCAGTATTTT | CASSLGLSTDTQYF
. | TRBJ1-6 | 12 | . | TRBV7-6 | TGTGCCAGCAGCTTACAAAATTCACCCCTCCACTTT | CASSLQNSPLHF
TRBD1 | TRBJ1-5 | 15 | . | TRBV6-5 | TGTGCCAGCAGCCCCGGGACAGACAAAGATCAGCCCCAGCATTTT | CASSPGTDKDQPQHF
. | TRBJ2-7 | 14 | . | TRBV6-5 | TGTGCCAGCAGTTATCGACAGCGGGCCTACGAGCAGTACTTC | CASSYRQRAYEQYF
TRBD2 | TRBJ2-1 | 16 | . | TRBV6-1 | TGTGCCAGCAGTGAAACTTCCCTAGCGGGGGGGGATGAGCAGTTCTTC | CASSETSLAGGDEQFF
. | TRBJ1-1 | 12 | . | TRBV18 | TGTGCCAGCTCACCCGACAGGACTGAAGCTTTCTTT | CASSPDRTEAFF
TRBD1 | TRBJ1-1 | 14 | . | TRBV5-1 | TGCGCCAGCAGTGAAGGGGGCTTCGACACTGAAGCTTTCTTT | CASSEGGFDTEAFF
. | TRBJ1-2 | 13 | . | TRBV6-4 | TGTGCCAGCAGTGAGGGGCGCTACGGACACTACACCTTC | CASSEGRYGHYTF
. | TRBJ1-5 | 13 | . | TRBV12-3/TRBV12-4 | TGTGCCAGCAGTTTATACGGGAATCAGCCCCAGCATTTT | CASSLYGNQPQHF
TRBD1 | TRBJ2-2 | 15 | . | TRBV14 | TGTGCCAGCAGCCCACGGACAGGGCCCACCGGGGAGCTGTTTTTT | CASSPRTGPTGELFF
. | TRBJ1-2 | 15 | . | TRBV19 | TGTGCCAGTAGTATACCGGCAGGGGAAGACTATGGCTACACCTTC | CASSIPAGEDYGYTF
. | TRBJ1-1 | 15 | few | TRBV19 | TGTGCCAGTAGTATTGTTCAGGGGATGAACACTGAAGCTTTCTTT | CASSIVQGMNTEAFF
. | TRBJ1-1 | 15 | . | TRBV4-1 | TGCGCCAGCAGCGAACAAAGCAGGGGCGGCACTGAAGCTTTCTTT | CASSEQSRGGTEAFF
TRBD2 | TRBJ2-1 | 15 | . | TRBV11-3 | TGTGCCAGCAGCCGGGAGAGCGGGGGGGGGAATGAGCAGTTCTTC | CASSRESGGGNEQFF
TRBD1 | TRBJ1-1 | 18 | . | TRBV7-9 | TGTGCCAGCAGCCGGGGCCGAGGACAGGGGCTCTTGAACACTGAAGCTTTCTTT | CASSRGRGQGLLNTEAFF
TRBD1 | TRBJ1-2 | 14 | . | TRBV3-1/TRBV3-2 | TGTGCCAGCAGCCGGGACAGGCCTGGACATGGCTACACCTTC | CASSRDRPGHGYTF
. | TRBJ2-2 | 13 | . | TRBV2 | TGTGCCAGCCGTCGGGGTAACACCGGGGAGCTGTTTTTT | CASRRGNTGELFF
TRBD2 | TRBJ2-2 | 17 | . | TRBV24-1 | TGTGCCACCAGTGATGGGACGCTAGCGGGGGGTGGCGGGGAGCTGTTTTTT | CATSDGTLAGGGGELFF
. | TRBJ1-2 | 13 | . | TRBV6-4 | TGTGCCAGCAGGGAGGGGACCAAGGGGACCTTCACCTTC | CASREGTKGTFTF
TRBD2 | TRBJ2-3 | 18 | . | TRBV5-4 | TGTGCCAGCAGCTCGAGGGGTCGCCCTAGCGGGGGGGTAGATACGCAGTATTTT | CASSSRGRPSGGVDTQYF
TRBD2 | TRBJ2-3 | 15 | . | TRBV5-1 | TGCGCCAGCAGTTCAGTAGCGGGGAGAACAGATACGCAGTATTTT | CASSSVAGRTDTQYF
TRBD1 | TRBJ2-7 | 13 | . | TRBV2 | TGTGCCAGCAGTGGGGACAGGGGGGACGAGCAGTACTTC | CASSGDRGDEQYF
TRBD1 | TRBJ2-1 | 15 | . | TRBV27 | TGTGCCAGCAGCCCAAGACAGGGTGTAAGCAATGAGCAGTTCTTC | CASSPRQGVSNEQFF
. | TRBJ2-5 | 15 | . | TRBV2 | TGTGCCAGTGGTAGCTTCTCGGACAGTCAAGAGACCCAGTACTTC | CASGSFSDSQETQYF
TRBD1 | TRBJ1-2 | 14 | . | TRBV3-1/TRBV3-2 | TGTGCCAGCAGCGCCCGACAGGGAACGGACGGCTACACCTTC | CASSARQGTDGYTF
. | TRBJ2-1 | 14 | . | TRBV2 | TGTGCCAGCAGTGAGGGGGCCACCTACAATGAGCAGTTCTTC | CASSEGATYNEQFF
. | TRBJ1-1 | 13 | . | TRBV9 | TGTGCCAGCAGCGCCCCCCTGGAGGGTAGGGCTTTCTTT | CASSAPLEGRAFF
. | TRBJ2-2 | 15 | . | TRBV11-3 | TGTGCCAGCAGCACTAGAGGGGGTGAAACCGGGGAGCTGTTTTTT | CASSTRGGETGELFF
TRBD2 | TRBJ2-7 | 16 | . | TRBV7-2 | TGTGCCAGCAGCTTAGATAAGCGGGGTCCTTCCTACGAGCAGTACTTC | CASSLDKRGPSYEQYF
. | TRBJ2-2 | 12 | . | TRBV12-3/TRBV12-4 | TGTGCCAGCAGTTTTTCGGCCGGGGAGCTGTTTTTT | CASSFSAGELFF
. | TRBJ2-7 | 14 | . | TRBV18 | TGTGCCAGCTCACGAGACAGCCGCTCCTACGAGCAGTACTTC | CASSRDSRSYEQYF
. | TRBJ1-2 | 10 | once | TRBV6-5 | TGTGCCAGCGGACATTATGGCTACACCTTC | CASGHYGYTF
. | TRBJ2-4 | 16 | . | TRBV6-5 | TGTGCCAGCAGTTACAGGGGTCCCCGGGCCAAAAACATTCAGTACTTC | CASSYRGPRAKNIQYF
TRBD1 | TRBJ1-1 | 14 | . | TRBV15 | TGTGCCACCAGCCCCCGACAGGGGCAGGCTGAAGCTTTCTTT | CATSPRQGQAEAFF
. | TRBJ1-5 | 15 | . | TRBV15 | TGTGCCACCAGCAGAGATCTTATGAGCAATCAGCCCCAGCATTTT | CATSRDLMSNQPQHF